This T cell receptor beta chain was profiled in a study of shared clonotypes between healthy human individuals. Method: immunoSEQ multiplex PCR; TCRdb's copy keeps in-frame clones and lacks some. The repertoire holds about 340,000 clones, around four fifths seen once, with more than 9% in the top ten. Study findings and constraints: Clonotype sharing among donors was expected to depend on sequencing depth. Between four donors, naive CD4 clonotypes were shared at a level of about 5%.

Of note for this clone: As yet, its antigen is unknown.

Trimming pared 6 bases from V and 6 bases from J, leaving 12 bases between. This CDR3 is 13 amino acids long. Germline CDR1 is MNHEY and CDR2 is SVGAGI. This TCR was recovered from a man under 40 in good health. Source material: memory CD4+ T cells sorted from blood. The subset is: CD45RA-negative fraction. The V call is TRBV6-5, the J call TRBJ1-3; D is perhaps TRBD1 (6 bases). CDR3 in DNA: TGTGCCAGCAGCCGGGACACGGTAAACACCATATATTTT. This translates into CASSRDTVNTIYF.